The clone carrying this T cell receptor beta chain appeared a few times. What it binds is unknown. The unexposed donors gave CD4+ T cells in 2011-2018, prior to COVID-19. The cells were cultured for less than twelve days before CD4+ T cells were isolated. This specimen belongs to a study of CD4 T cells in relation to SARS-CoV-2 and coronaviruses. The CDR3 has 15 residues. Per the germline V gene, CDR1 is SGHNT and CDR2 is YYREEE (reference sequence). V shed 2 bases and J shed 5 bases, with 13 bases lying between them. Using immunoSEQ multiplex PCR, the repertoire was profiled, and TCRdb retains in-frame clones only, with some absent. The table includes more than 25,000 clones, about 78% detected once. Study results and caveats: Roughly 69% of donors had memory CD4+ clonotypes crossrecognizing SARS-CoV-2 and common cold coronavirus spike.

V gene TRBV5-4 combines with J gene TRBJ2-2; D perhaps matches TRBD1 (6 bases). The clonotype originates from a human donor in good health. The sequenced sample consisted of CD4+ T cells from PBMCs, cultured in vitro. CDR3 DNA sequence: TGTGCCAGCAGCTTTGGCCAGGGGACGACCGGGGAGCTGTTTTTT. Protein product: CASSFGQGTTGELFF.